The 26 T cell receptor beta chains presented below share a single source sample, sequenced in a study of glioma-infiltrating T cells after dendritic cell vaccination. Noted time point: after dendritic cell vaccination, including at tumor progression/relapse. Sequenced by immunoSEQ multiplex PCR; TCRdb stores in-frame clones only, minus some. The table has fewer than 60,000 clones, over 75% seen once; the top ten hold around 5%. Sequencing used blood, obtained after dendritic cell vaccination. Source of these receptors: a human donor with glioblastoma.

The CDR3 loop reads CASSLGAQGSKREQYF. The CDR3 nucleotides are TGTGCCAGCAGCTTGGGGGCACAGGGATCTAAGCGCGAGCAGTACTTC. The J gene is TRBJ2-7, the V gene TRBV7-2; weak D call: TRBD1 (6 bases). The germline V gene encodes CDR1 SGHTA and CDR2 FQGNSA. The CDR3 consists of 16 residues. The ends were cut back, 3 bases at V and 6 bases at J, with 21 bases in the middle.

The chain has TRBV9 and TRBJ2-1, with D perhaps TRBD2 (5 bases). Per germline, CDR1 SGDLS and CDR2 YYNGEE. CDR3 length: 15 residues. Between the trimmed V and J ends, which lost 2 bases and 8 bases, there was a span of 17 bases. CDR3 coding DNA: TGTGCCAGCAGCGTGGCAGGACTGGTCGGCGATGAGCAGTTCTTC. Amino acid sequence: CASSVAGLVGDEQFF. The complete variable domain, with remaining parts taken from reference TRBV9 and TRBJ2-1, reads DSGVTQTPKHLITATGQRVTLRCSPRSGDLSVYWYQQSLDQGLQFLIQYYNGEERAKGNILERFSAQQFPDLHSELNLSSLELGDSALYFCASSVAGLVGDEQFFGPGTRLTVL.

The CDR3 is CASSPNRQAEYGYTF. The DNA for the CDR3 is TGCGCCAGCAGCCCGAACCGACAGGCCGAGTATGGCTACACCTTC. The chain links TRBV5-1 to TRBJ1-2; TRBD1 is a possible D gene (6 bases). The CDR3 covers 15 residues. The V gene lost 4 bases and the J gene lost 5 bases, with 18 bases spanning the gap. CDR1 and CDR2 (germline): SGHRS, YFSETQ.

The chain has TRBV2 and TRBJ2-1, with D unresolved. The V and J ends lost 7 bases and 4 bases respectively, with 14 bases between them. CDR1 and CDR2 (germline): SNHLY, FYNNEI. The CDR3 contains 14 residues. The CDR3 DNA reads as TGTGCCAGCACCACTGACTCGATATACAATGAGCAGTTCTTC. Translation gives CASTTDSIYNEQFF. Together with reference TRBV2 and TRBJ2-1, the CDR3 gives the full variable domain: EPEVTQTPSHQVTQMGQEVILRCVPISNHLYFYWYRQILGQKVEFLVSFYNNEISEKSEIFDDQFSVERPDGSNFTLKIRSTKLEDSAMYFCASTTDSIYNEQFFGPGTRLTVL.

This chain connects TRBV28 to TRBJ2-1, with 7 bases that match TRBD2. Germline CDR1 and CDR2: MDHEN and SYDVKM. The CDR3 runs 15 residues. Losses at the gene ends were 5 bases for V and 6 bases for J; bases not matched to a gene: 10. The CDR3 sequence is CASSGGVSSPNEQFF. CDR3 bases: TGTGCCAGCAGTGGGGGGGTCTCCTCCCCCAATGAGCAGTTCTTC.

The chain couples TRBV19 to TRBJ2-7, with TRBD2 identical over 7 bases. V trimming: 5 bases; J trimming: 4 bases; junction bases outside the gene matches: 8. Germline CDR1 is LNHDA and CDR2 is SQIVND (reference sequence). The CDR3 loop spans 14 amino acids. CDR3 sequence reads: CASSLTSDRYEQYF. The CDR3 DNA follows: TGTGCCAGTAGTCTTACTAGCGATCGTTACGAGCAGTACTTC.

The V and J genes are TRBV28 and TRBJ1-5; 7 bases are shared with TRBD1. Losses at the gene ends were 7 bases for V and 3 bases for J; bases not matched to a gene: 9. Germline CDR1 MDHEN, CDR2 SYDVKM. The length of the CDR3 is 15 residues. Here the CDR3 DNA reads TGTGCCAGCATAAACTCAGGGGGAAACAATCAGCCCCAGCATTTT. Amino acids: CASINSGGNNQPQHF.

This sequence joins TRBV9 and TRBJ2-7; 9 bases fit TRBD1. Trimming cost V 3 bases and J 3 bases; bases outside gene matches: 10. The CDR3 extends over 16 amino acids. Germline V gene sequence: CDR1 SGDLS, CDR2 YYNGEE. The CDR3 region is CASSGGTGNPHYEQYF. CDR3 sequence (DNA): TGTGCCAGCAGCGGGGGGACAGGGAATCCCCACTACGAGCAGTACTTC.

This clone was found a few times. This chain joins TRBV9 and TRBJ2-2, with 8 bases matching TRBD1. The germline V gene has CDR1 SGDLS and CDR2 YYNGEE. The ends lost 4 bases at V and 4 bases at J; junction bases unmatched: 9. The CDR3 spans 16 residues. CDR3 loop: CASSLRTGMSTGELFF. The CDR3 bases are TGTGCCAGCAGCCTCAGGACAGGGATGAGCACCGGGGAGCTGTTTTTT.

CDR3 in amino acids: CASSLAAGGPLEQYF. Written as DNA, the CDR3 is TGTGCCAGCAGTTTGGCGGCGGGAGGACCGCTCGAGCAGTACTTC. The chain carries TRBV27 and TRBJ2-7; 8 bases are shared with TRBD2. The CDR3 covers 15 residues. The V gene end was trimmed by 3 bases and the J gene end by 6 bases; junction bases not matched to a gene: 10. Germline V gene sequence: CDR1 MNHEY, CDR2 SMNVEV (reference sequence).

This clone has just one count. V and J are TRBV18 and TRBJ1-1; possible D gene TRBD1, 6 bases. V shed 0 bases and J shed 1 base, with 9 bases lying between them. The germline V gene encodes CDR1 KGHSH and CDR2 LQKENI. The CDR3 extends over 15 amino acids. As DNA, the CDR3 is TGTGCCAGCTCACCACCGGGACACTGGAACACTGAAGCTTTCTTT. Translation gives CASSPPGHWNTEAFF.

A remark on this clone: A read error may produce the germline difference seen at one junction end. Written as DNA, the CDR3 is TGTGCCAGCAGAGAAGCGGCCTTTGAGCAGTTCTTC. It specifies CASREAAFEQFF. The chain combines TRBV2 with TRBJ2-1; D possibly corresponds to TRBD2 (5 bases). The CDR3 extends over 12 amino acids. CDR1 is SNHLY, CDR2 FYNNEI, per germline.

J is TRBJ2-1 and V is TRBV19, with D perhaps matching TRBD2 (6 bases). V was trimmed by 2 bases and J by 0 bases, leaving 17 bases between them. Germline-derived CDR1 and CDR2 are LNHDA and SQIVND (reference sequence). The CDR3 sequence is 18 residues long. The CDR3 nucleotides are TGTGCCAGTAGTATATCGGTGGGGGGAGCTCCCTCCTACAATGAGCAGTTCTTC. Amino acids: CASSISVGGAPSYNEQFF.

The rearrangement uses TRBV10-3 and TRBJ1-4; 8 positions match TRBD1. V lost 10 bases and J lost 8; bases outside the gene matches: 9. Germline V gives CDR1 ENHRY, CDR2 SYGVKD. The CDR3 has 13 residues. Here the CDR3 DNA reads TGTGCCACCTCGGACAGGGCGGGGGAAAAACTGTTTTTT. Its protein is CATSDRAGEKLFF.

This chain uses TRBV5-1 with TRBJ1-1; 8 bases map to TRBD1. The CDR3 consists of 18 residues. The germline V gene has CDR1 SGHRS and CDR2 YFSETQ. V shed 6 bases, J shed 8 bases, and the junction held 24 bases outside the gene matches. This CDR3 reads CASNPGQGGFLGSVEAFF. The CDR3 region has the DNA TGCGCCAGCAACCCTGGACAGGGTGGTTTTCTGGGTTCGGTGGAAGCTTTCTTT.

This clone was counted once. The CDR3 is CASSWGLGNTEAFF. CDR3 DNA sequence: TGTGCCAGCAGCTGGGGGCTGGGGAACACTGAAGCTTTCTTT. The chain couples TRBV5-6 to TRBJ1-1; tentative D call: TRBD1 (6 bases). This CDR3 contains 14 residues. V shed 3 bases and J shed 1 base, with 10 bases lying between them. CDR1 and CDR2 (germline): SGHDT, YYEEEE.

This clone was observed a single time. The genes are TRBV6-1 and TRBJ1-1; D is unresolved. This CDR3 comprises 15 residues. Per germline, CDR1 MNHNS and CDR2 SASEGT. V was trimmed by 4 bases and J by 0 bases, leaving 12 bases between them. The CDR3 loop is CASSALRQLNTEAFF. In nucleotides, the CDR3 is TGTGCCAGCAGTGCGTTGAGGCAGCTGAACACTGAAGCTTTCTTT.

This chain connects TRBV7-9 to TRBJ2-5, with D possibly TRBD2 on 6 matching bases. The J call is doubtful: the DNA matches TRBJ2-7 better. From germline, CDR1 is SEHNR and CDR2 FQNEAQ (reference sequence). The CDR3 extends over 14 amino acids. The CDR3 nucleotides read TGTGCCAGCAGCTTAGCGGGGGGAATGGGCGAGCAGTACTTC. Encoded protein: CASSLAGGMGEQYF.

This clone appeared a few times. The rearrangement links TRBV6-1 to TRBJ2-7; 9 nucleotides line up with TRBD1. The CDR3 loop spans 14 amino acids. After removal of 4 bases from V and 4 bases from J, the junction contained 5 bases not matched to a gene. Germline lookup yields CDR1 MNHNS and CDR2 SASEGT. CDR3 amino acids: CASSGDRGAYEQYF. In DNA, the CDR3 is TGTGCCAGCAGTGGCGACAGGGGGGCTTACGAGCAGTACTTC.

This chain uses TRBV19 with TRBJ2-7; 9 nucleotides line up with TRBD1. The junction had 4 bases not matched to a gene; V was cut back by 7 bases and J by 6 bases. The CDR3 covers 12 residues. CDR1 LNHDA and CDR2 SQIVND come from the germline V gene (reference sequence). The CDR3 region is CASNKDRGEQYF. The CDR3 coding sequence is TGTGCCAGTAACAAGGACAGGGGCGAGCAGTACTTC. Filled out from reference TRBV19 and TRBJ2-7, the complete variable domain reads DGGITQSPKYLFRKEGQNVTLSCEQNLNHDAMYWYRQDPGQGLRLIYYSQIVNDFQKGDIAEGYSVSREKKESFPLTVTSAQKNPTAFYLCASNKDRGEQYFGPGTRLTVT.

The chain uses TRBV2 and TRBJ1-4; D possibly corresponds to TRBD1 (6 bases). The germline V gene has CDR1 SNHLY and CDR2 FYNNEI. Between the trimmed V and J ends, which lost 6 bases and 5 bases, there was a span of 13 bases. The CDR3 has 14 residues. For the CDR3, the DNA is TGTGCCAGCAGAGCGACAGGCCAAAATGAAAAACTGTTTTTT. Its translation is CASRATGQNEKLFF.

This clone was seen just once. The chain links TRBV10-3 to TRBJ2-1, with D perhaps matching TRBD1 (5 bases). Germline loops: CDR1 ENHRY, CDR2 SYGVKD. V was shortened by 4 bases and J by 2 bases, with 12 bases between the two germline ends. The CDR3 consists of 15 residues. CDR3 residues: CAISVATEAYNEQFF. CDR3 DNA sequence: TGTGCCATCAGTGTTGCGACAGAGGCCTACAATGAGCAGTTCTTC.

V usage is TRBV27 and J usage is TRBJ2-7, with TRBD1 as a possible D gene (8 bases). V lost 6 bases and J lost 7, with 16 bases in between. CDR3 length: 13 amino acids. The germline CDR1 and CDR2 sequences are MNHEY and SMNVEV (reference sequence). CDR3 sequence (DNA): TGTGCCAGCAGACAGGGGGGGGCGGGAGAGCAGTACTTC. Protein: CASRQGGAGEQYF.

The chain couples TRBV18 to TRBJ1-5; TRBD1 agrees at 8 bases. CDR1 is KGHSH and CDR2 is LQKENI in the germline V gene. The V and J ends lost 6 bases and 4 bases, in that order; junction bases with no gene match: 2. The CDR3 consists of 13 residues. The CDR3 is CASSRDRNQPQHF. In nucleotides, the CDR3 is TGTGCCAGCTCCCGGGACAGGAATCAGCCCCAGCATTTT.

J is TRBJ2-6 and V is TRBV19, with 8 bases identical to TRBD2. CDR3 length equals 15 residues. Losses at the gene ends were 8 bases for V and 0 bases for J; bases not matched to a gene: 3. In germline, CDR1 is LNHDA, CDR2 SQIVND (reference sequence). CDR3 in amino acids: CASSGGNSGANVLTF. In DNA form, the CDR3 reads TGTGCCAGTTCGGGGGGGAACTCTGGGGCCAACGTCCTGACTTTC.

This rearrangement joins TRBV2 to TRBJ2-1, with 7 bases aligning to TRBD2. This CDR3 is 16 amino acids long. J gave up 1 base and V 3 bases, and 6 bases lay outside the gene matches. In germline, CDR1 is SNHLY, CDR2 FYNNEI. CDR3 sequence (DNA): TGTGCCAGCAGTGAGCGGCAGGGACTATCCTACAATGAGCAGTTCTTC. Translated, it gives CASSERQGLSYNEQFF.